The rows below give T cell receptor beta chains drawn from one sample of a study of PD-L1 blockade in urothelial cancer. The repertoire was sequenced with immunoSEQ multiplex PCR; TCRdb's copy has only in-frame clones and lacks some. The sample shows 98,000 or so clones, around 91% of them seen only once. The sequences come from PBMCs, collected around atezolizumab (anti-PD-L1) treatment. The receptors come from a man in his sixties with urothelial cancer. CDR3s include the opening cysteine and the closing phenylalanine or tryptophan. The D gene is left open where the match is weak. The size entry is marked missing in some rows and otherwise reads once, few, many or a size class.

D	V	size	J	DNA	CDR3
TRBD2	TRBV27	.	TRBJ2-2	TGTGCCAGCAGTTTAAGACCTGCTGGGACTAGGGGCCCCGGGGAGCTGTTTTTT	CASSLRPAGTRGPGELFF
TRBD2	TRBV5-1	.	TRBJ2-1	TGCGCCAGCACCATAATAGCGGGAGGGTCCTACAATGAGCAGTTCTTC	CASTIIAGGSYNEQFF
TRBD2	TRBV5-1	.	TRBJ2-3	TGCGCCAGCAGCTGGGAGGGAAGGCGTGGCACAGATACGCAGTATTTT	CASSWEGRRGTDTQYF
TRBD1	TRBV28	.	TRBJ1-4	TGTGCCAGCACCCATTTAGGGACAGGGGCTAATGAAAAACTGTTTTTT	CASTHLGTGANEKLFF
.	TRBV27	.	TRBJ1-6	TGTGCCAGCAGTTTCGACCAGCGGACAGATTCTAATTCACCCCTCCACTTT	CASSFDQRTDSNSPLHF
TRBD1	TRBV5-1	.	TRBJ1-1	TGCGCCAGCAGCTTTGGCAGGGGGGCCAGGGAAGCTTTCTTT	CASSFGRGAREAFF
.	TRBV4-3	.	TRBJ2-1	TGCGCCAGCAGCCAGGCACGGAGGTCCCGGCAGTTCTTC	CASSQARRSRQFF
TRBD2	TRBV7-7	.	TRBJ2-1	TGTGCTAGCAGCTTAGCGAACGAGCGGGAGGTCGCTGAGCAGTTCTTC	CASSLANEREVAEQFF
TRBD1	TRBV4-3	.	TRBJ2-7	TGCGCCAGCAGCCAACTGGGACAGGGGACCTACGAGCAGTACTTC	CASSQLGQGTYEQYF
.	TRBV25-1	.	TRBJ1-1	TGTGCCAGCAGTGGAGAAACAGAGAACACTGAAGCTTTCTTT	CASSGETENTEAFF
.	TRBV19	.	TRBJ2-3	TGTGCCAGTAGTCGAACAGCTCGATCTAGCACAGATACGCAGTATTTT	CASSRTARSSTDTQYF
TRBD1	TRBV9	.	TRBJ2-7	TGTGCCAGCAGCATCCGGGACAGGGTGGGCGAGCAGTACTTC	CASSIRDRVGEQYF
.	TRBV15	few	TRBJ2-3	TGTGCCACCAGCACACATTCCGGGGGGCCAGATACGCAGTATTTT	CATSTHSGGPDTQYF
TRBD2	TRBV10-3	.	TRBJ2-1	TGTGCCATCAGTGAGTCGCGGGAGCGCTACAATGAGCAGTTCTTC	CAISESRERYNEQFF
.	TRBV6-1	.	TRBJ1-1	TGTGCCAGCAGTGGGATGCCGGGGAACACTGAAGCTTTCTTT	CASSGMPGNTEAFF
.	TRBV6-5	.	TRBJ2-3	TGTGCCAGCAGTTACCATAGGGGAGGCCGGGGAGATACGCAGTATTTT	CASSYHRGGRGDTQYF
TRBD2	TRBV5-4	.	TRBJ2-1	TGTGCCAGCAGCTCCGGACTAGCGGGAGGTGTTTACAATGAGCAGTTCTTC	CASSSGLAGGVYNEQFF
TRBD2	TRBV5-1	.	TRBJ2-1	TGCGCCAGCAGCCAATTAGCGGGAGCGCACAATGAGCAGTTCTTC	CASSQLAGAHNEQFF
.	TRBV5-4	.	TRBJ2-5	TGTGCCAGCAGCTTGGAGGGGGGGAGGAAAAAGACCCAGTACTTC	CASSLEGGRKKTQYF
.	TRBV7-9	once	TRBJ2-1	TGTGCCAGCAGCTTAGGGGCTTCGCATCAGTTCTTC	CASSLGASHQFF
.	TRBV15	once	TRBJ1-4	TGTGCCACCGGGCAAAGGGCGAGGGCTAATGAAAAACTGTTTTTT	CATGQRARANEKLFF
.	TRBV5-1	once	TRBJ2-3	TGCGCCAGCAGTGATCCCGGGGGTGCAGATACGCAGTATTTT	CASSDPGGADTQYF
TRBD2	TRBV7-8	.	TRBJ2-4	TGTGCCAGCAGCTTAGAGCTAGCGGGGGGGTTAGGCGGTGCCAAAAACATTCAGTACTTC	CASSLELAGGLGGAKNIQYF
TRBD2	TRBV18	.	TRBJ2-2	TGTGCCAGCTCACCCACTAGCGACTCGAACACCGGGGAGCTGTTTTTT	CASSPTSDSNTGELFF
.	TRBV19	.	TRBJ2-1	TGTGCCAGTAGTATTCCAGCGGCTACCTCCGAGGATGAGCAGTTCTTC	CASSIPAATSEDEQFF
TRBD2	TRBV4-2	.	TRBJ2-1	TGTGCCAGCAGCGTAGGACTAGCGGGAGTCTACGGTGAGCAGTTCTTC	CASSVGLAGVYGEQFF
TRBD1	TRBV5-8	.	TRBJ2-2	TGTGCCAGCAGAAACCGGGACAGGGGTTACACCGGGGAGCTGTTTTTT	CASRNRDRGYTGELFF
TRBD1	TRBV6-6	.	TRBJ2-7	TGTGCCAGCAGTCCGGGACAGGGCCGCTACGAGCAGTACTTC	CASSPGQGRYEQYF
.	TRBV9	once	TRBJ2-1	TGTGCCAGCAGCGTACTTGCCAGGGACAATGAGCAGTTCTTC	CASSVLARDNEQFF
TRBD1	TRBV6-6	.	TRBJ2-7	TGTGCCAGCAGTGCCGGGACAGGCGTCTACGAGCAGTACTTC	CASSAGTGVYEQYF
.	TRBV7-9	.	TRBJ2-3	TGTGCCAGCAGCTATTTACGAACGGAGGGGCACACAGATACGCAGTATTTT	CASSYLRTEGHTDTQYF
.	TRBV14	.	TRBJ1-1	TGTGCCAGCAGCCAAGACCGGGGGAGGAACACTGAAGCTTTCTTT	CASSQDRGRNTEAFF
.	TRBV30	.	TRBJ2-4	TGTGCCTGGAGTGCGGGGGATGTCAAAAACATTCAGTACTTC	CAWSAGDVKNIQYF
.	TRBV4-3	.	TRBJ1-4	TGCGCCAGCAGCCAAGACCTAGATGAAAAACTGTTTTTT	CASSQDLDEKLFF
TRBD2	TRBV9	once	TRBJ2-1	TGTGCCAGCAGCGTACGAGGCGCGGGGGGATACAATGAGCAGTTCTTC	CASSVRGAGGYNEQFF
.	TRBV19	.	TRBJ1-2	TGTGCCAGTAGTGAACAGTCATTAAGGCACTACACCTTC	CASSEQSLRHYTF
.	TRBV9	.	TRBJ2-6	TGTGCCAGCAGCGTAGTCAGTCTTCTGAACTCTGGGGCCAACGTCCTGACTTTC	CASSVVSLLNSGANVLTF
.	TRBV5-4	.	TRBJ2-7	TGTGCCAGCAGCCTACCGACAGGACCCTACGAGCAGTACTTC	CASSLPTGPYEQYF
TRBD1	TRBV7-2	.	TRBJ1-2	TGTGCCAGCAGTCGGGACAGGGGCGGTGGCTACACCTTC	CASSRDRGGGYTF
.	TRBV28	.	TRBJ2-4	TGTGCCAGCAGGTTGACGACAGGAAACATTCAGTACTTC	CASRLTTGNIQYF
TRBD1	TRBV19	.	TRBJ1-2	TGTGCCAGTAGTGTCACAGGGGCCTATGGCTACACCTTC	CASSVTGAYGYTF
TRBD2	TRBV11-2	.	TRBJ2-3	TGTGCCAGCAGCCGAAGGCTAGCGGGTACAGATACGCAGTATTTT	CASSRRLAGTDTQYF
TRBD1	TRBV15	.	TRBJ1-5	TGTGCCACCAGCAGAGACAGGGGGATCGGGCAGCCCCAGCATTTT	CATSRDRGIGQPQHF
.	TRBV7-2	.	TRBJ1-1	TGTGCCAGCAATAAACACAGGGACACTGAAGCTTTCTTT	CASNKHRDTEAFF
.	TRBV18	.	TRBJ2-7	TGTGCCAGCTCACCAAGCTCCTCCTACGAGCAGTACTTC	CASSPSSSYEQYF
.	TRBV5-6	once	TRBJ1-2	TGTGCCAGCAGCTTCACGGACTATGGCCACACCTTC	CASSFTDYGHTF